A single sample gave rise to the 31 T cell receptor beta chains below, sequenced in a study of glioma-infiltrating T cells. Amplification of TCR alpha and beta CDR3 regions from RNA used iRepertoire nested multiplex PCR. TCRdb reanalysed the multiplex PCR reads using MiXCR and keeps one entry per CDR3 protein. Among approximately 140,000 distinct CDR3 sequences, more than 20% were seen once, and the ten largest hold around 28%. The sequencing input was glioma tissue, nonneoplastic brain tissue, or PBMCs (not recorded which). These receptors were obtained from a human donor with low-grade glioma or glioblastoma, undergoing nonglioma brain surgery, or in good health (not recorded which).

The chain combines TRBV19 with TRBJ2-5; a weak D match, TRBD2 (5 bases). CDR1 LNHDA and CDR2 SQIVND come from the germline V gene (reference sequence). V lost 10 bases and J lost 1, with 25 bases in between. This CDR3 contains 17 residues. CDR3 in amino acids: CATRTPRKGVSQETQYF. CDR3 DNA: TGTGCCACCAGGACCCCCCGAAAGGGAGTCTCCCAAGAGACCCAGTACTTC.

This clonotype was found a few times. This chain uses TRBV7-2 with TRBJ1-1; D is unclear. This CDR3 contains 14 residues. Germline V lookup: CDR1 SGHTA, CDR2 FQGNSA. V lost 0 bases to trimming and J lost 8 bases, with 13 bases between them. The CDR3 coding sequence is TGTGCCAGCAGCTTAGCGCTGAGGGCTACAGAAGCTTTCTTT. This codes for CASSLALRATEAFF.

In its sample, this clonotype was seen many times. The V gene is TRBV6-6, the J gene TRBJ1-1; D gene unclear. In germline, CDR1 is MNHNY, CDR2 SVGAGI (reference sequence). V lost 2 bases to trimming and J lost 3 bases, with 4 bases between them. The CDR3 spans 12 residues. The CDR3 spells CASSYGDTEAFF. The CDR3 nucleotides read TGTGCCAGCAGTTACGGGGACACTGAAGCTTTCTTT.

Only a few counts were recorded for this clonotype. The genes are TRBV6-1 and TRBJ2-6; D gene unclear. Looked up from germline, CDR1 is MNHNS and CDR2 is SASEGT. With 5 bases removed from V and 0 bases from J, the gap between germline ends came to 8 bases. The CDR3 sequence is 15 residues long. Here the CDR3 DNA reads TGTGCCAGCAGTTATCTCCCCTCTGGGGCCAACGTCCTGACTTTC. Protein: CASSYLPSGANVLTF.

This clonotype was picked up many times. The chain uses TRBV6-1 and TRBJ1-1, with D uncertain. The CDR3 spans 15 residues. The germline V gene has CDR1 MNHNS and CDR2 SASEGT. V lost 2 bases and J 1 base, leaving 11 bases between the germline ends. The CDR3 region is CASSEPGTTNTEAFF. The DNA of the CDR3 is TGTGCCAGCAGTGAACCCGGCACTACGAACACTGAAGCTTTCTTT.

This clonotype was seen a few times. A read error may produce the germline difference seen at one junction end. The V gene is TRBV6-5, the J gene TRBJ1-6; 7 positions match TRBD1. Germline V gene sequence: CDR1 MNHEY, CDR2 SVGAGI. CDR3 length: 14 amino acids. The CDR3 nucleotides read TGTGCCAGAAGTTACAGGGGAGGGAACTCACCCCTCCACTTT. Translating gives CARSYRGGNSPLHF.

Ten or more counts support this clonotype. This chain links TRBV28 with TRBJ1-2; the D is unclear. The CDR3 has 16 amino acids. V was shortened by 6 bases and J by 0 bases, with 17 bases between the two germline ends. Germline CDR1 is MDHEN and CDR2 is SYDVKM. CDR3: CASRWMSGGANYGYTF. DNA for the CDR3: TGTGCCAGCAGGTGGATGAGCGGTGGAGCTAACTATGGCTACACCTTC.

This clonotype has a count of ten or more. The chain links TRBV10-3 to TRBJ1-1, with D perhaps TRBD1 (6 bases). There are 11 residues in the CDR3. The ends were cut back, 3 bases at V and 11 bases at J, with 10 bases in the middle. Per the germline V gene, CDR1 is ENHRY and CDR2 is SYGVKD. Written as DNA, the CDR3 is TGTGCCATCAGTGAAACAGGGAGCGCTTTCTTT. This encodes CAISETGSAFF.

This clonotype showed up just a few times. V is TRBV28 and J is TRBJ2-1; TRBD2 agrees at 7 bases. In germline, CDR1 is MDHEN, CDR2 SYDVKM. The CDR3 runs 14 residues. The J segment lost 9 bases and the V segment lost 5 bases, leaving 10 bases of the junction unmatched. The CDR3 loop reads CASSLYGTIVEQFF. CDR3 in DNA: TGTGCCAGCAGTCTGTACGGGACTATTGTTGAGCAGTTCTTC.

This clonotype was counted many times. This sequence joins TRBV27 and TRBJ1-1; the match to TRBD1 covers 9 bases. J lost 3 bases, V lost 8 bases, and 7 bases had no gene match. This CDR3 is built from 14 residues. CDR1 MNHEY and CDR2 SMNVEV come from the germline V gene (reference sequence). This chain's CDR3 is CASQQGAEDTEAFF. The CDR3 nucleotides are TGTGCCAGCCAACAGGGGGCTGAAGACACTGAAGCTTTCTTT.

This clonotype was seen at least ten times. This chain uses TRBV27 with TRBJ1-5; D gene uncertain. The germline CDR1 and CDR2 sequences are MNHEY and SMNVEV (reference sequence). Trimming pared 6 bases from V and 7 bases from J, leaving 19 bases between. The CDR3 totals 15 residues. CDR3 amino acids: CASSHIWGNGQPQHF. Written as DNA, the CDR3 is TGTGCCAGCAGCCATATCTGGGGAAATGGGCAGCCCCAGCATTTT.

Regarding this clonotype: This may come from a read error, since a much larger clone is one base off. The V and J genes are TRBV7-9 and TRBJ1-1, with D possibly being TRBD1 (5 bases). The germline CDR1 and CDR2 sequences are SEHNR and FQNEAQ (reference sequence). Trimming pared 4 bases from V and 6 bases from J, leaving 15 bases between. The CDR3 is 14 amino acids. The CDR3 nucleotides are TGTGCCAGCAGCTCTCAGGGCCTTATTCCTGAAGCTTTCTTT. It translates to CASSSQGLIPEAFF.

This chain connects TRBV29-1 to TRBJ1-3; 8 bases match TRBD1. Germline V lookup: CDR1 SQVTM, CDR2 ANQGSEA. The CDR3 covers 14 residues. The CDR3 coding sequence is TGCGCCACAGGACAGGGATTTGCTGGAAACACCATATATTTT. Translation: CATGQGFAGNTIYF.

The chain is built from TRBV12-3 or TRBV12-4 and TRBJ2-3, with TRBD1 identical over 8 bases. The V gene end was trimmed by 5 bases and the J gene end by 1 base; junction bases not matched to a gene: 5. The CDR3 sequence is 15 residues long. The CDR3 DNA is TGTGCCAGCAGTCTGCCGGGACAGGGCACAGATACGCAGTATTTT. Residues: CASSLPGQGTDTQYF.

The sample holds many counts of this clonotype. This sequence joins TRBV20-1 and TRBJ1-2; no clear D. This CDR3 has 14 residues. V was shortened by 1 base and J by 1 base, with 10 bases between the two germline ends. Germline CDR1 DFQATT, CDR2 SNEGSKA (reference sequence). CDR3 coding DNA: TGCAGTGCTAGAGGGACTCAATATAACTATGGCTACACCTTC. Translating gives CSARGTQYNYGYTF.

This clonotype was picked up many times. V and J are TRBV6-1 and TRBJ2-7; D assignment may be TRBD1 or TRBD2 (7 bases each). Trimming took 4 bases from V and 7 from J, leaving 17 bases between them. CDR1 and CDR2 from the germline V gene are MNHNS and SASEGT. The CDR3 contains 14 residues. This CDR3 reads CASSGQGSSGEQYV. In DNA form, the CDR3 reads TGTGCCAGCAGTGGACAGGGATCTAGCGGAGAGCAGTACGTC.

J is TRBJ1-5 and V is TRBV2; TRBD1 might be the D (5 bases). Germline CDR1 is SNHLY and CDR2 is FYNNEI. V lost 2 bases, J lost 3 bases, and 14 bases lay in between. This CDR3 contains 16 residues. The CDR3 DNA reads TGTGCCAGCAGTGAAAGTGGGGGGAGCCTCAATCAGCCCCAGCATTTT. Translated: CASSESGGSLNQPQHF.

Comment on this clonotype: The CDR3 carries no conserved terminal phenylalanine or tryptophan, so it likely arises from a read error. V is TRBV6-6 and J is TRBJ2-1; the D gene is possibly TRBD1 (6 bases). The ends were cut back, 5 bases at V and 8 bases at J, with 22 bases in the middle. This CDR3 region has 16 residues. The germline V gene has CDR1 MNHNY and CDR2 SVGAGI (reference sequence). CDR3 sequence: CASSLRPPGHFHEQFS. Here the CDR3 DNA reads TGTGCCAGCAGTCTACGGCCTCCGGGACATTTCCATGAGCAGTTCTCC.

This clonotype was seen more than once but under ten times. J is TRBJ2-1 and V is TRBV25-1; D may be TRBD1 (7 bases). The CDR3 spans 16 residues. The V end lost 5 bases, the J end lost 3 bases, and 17 bases lay between the germline ends. Germline loops: CDR1 MGHDK, CDR2 SYGVNS. This chain's CDR3 is CASSFQGGTVYNEQFF. The DNA for the CDR3 is TGTGCCAGCAGTTTCCAAGGGGGGACAGTCTACAATGAGCAGTTCTTC.

This clonotype appeared a few times. The chain recombines TRBV10-1 with TRBJ1-5; D is unresolved. The CDR3 length is 14 residues. The V end was cut by 3 bases, the J end by 4 bases, with 10 bases between. Germline V lookup: CDR1 WNHNN, CDR2 SYGVQD (reference sequence). This CDR3 reads CASSEEGFNQPQHF. In DNA form, the CDR3 reads TGCGCCAGCAGTGAAGAAGGATTTAATCAGCCCCAGCATTTT.

This clonotype appeared many times. V is TRBV6-1 and J is TRBJ1-1; no firm D call. This CDR3 has 12 residues. CDR1 is MNHNS, CDR2 SASEGT, per germline. Deletions cut 6 bases from V and 10 bases from J, with 15 bases between. CDR3 in DNA: TGTGCCAGCAGCCCCGGGCCGAGAGGAGCTTTCTTT. As protein: CASSPGPRGAFF.

There are many counts of this clonotype. The V and J genes are TRBV27 and TRBJ2-3, with D perhaps being TRBD1 or TRBD2 (5 bases each). The V gene's germline CDR1 is MNHEY and CDR2 SMNVEV (reference sequence). Trimming left V 5 bases short and J 4 bases short, with 19 bases between. CDR3 length equals 16 residues. This chain's CDR3 is CASSNPGTRIPDTQYF. In nucleotides, the CDR3 is TGTGCCAGCAGTAACCCCGGGACCAGAATCCCAGATACGCAGTATTTT.

The sample holds many counts of this clonotype. This sequence joins TRBV20-1 and TRBJ1-5; D is unresolved. Germline V gene sequence: CDR1 DFQATT, CDR2 SNEGSKA (reference sequence). This CDR3 comprises 13 residues. V was trimmed by 3 bases and J by 5 bases, leaving 11 bases between them. CDR3 region: CSASLAADQPQHF. The CDR3, as DNA: TGCAGTGCTAGTTTGGCGGCCGATCAGCCCCAGCATTTT.

This clonotype was seen a handful of times. This chain joins TRBV2 and TRBJ2-7; 10 bases are a match to TRBD1. The CDR3 contains 15 residues. V lost 4 bases, J lost 5 bases, and 8 bases stayed unmatched. Germline V gene lookup returns CDR1 SNHLY and CDR2 FYNNEI. CDR3 sequence reads: CASSGGDRGTNEQYV. CDR3 coding DNA: TGTGCCAGCAGTGGAGGGGACAGGGGTACGAACGAGCAGTACGTC.

The rearrangement links TRBV6-6 to TRBJ1-1, with D possibly being TRBD1 (6 bases). Deletions cut 2 bases from V and 5 bases from J, with 18 bases between. Germline V CDR1 and CDR2: MNHNY, SVGAGI (reference sequence). This CDR3 spans 16 amino acids. The CDR3 here is CASSYVRRGRWTEAFF. For the CDR3, the DNA is TGTGCCAGCAGTTACGTACGCAGGGGTCGTTGGACTGAAGCTTTCTTT.

The chain joins TRBV7-2 to TRBJ1-5; D might be TRBD1 (6 bases). The CDR3 runs 15 residues. Germline-derived CDR1 and CDR2 are SGHTA and FQGNSA. Deletions cut 5 bases from V and 0 bases from J, with 11 bases between. The CDR3 region is CASSGQSFSNQPQHF. CDR3 DNA sequence: TGTGCCAGCAGCGGACAGAGTTTTAGCAATCAGCCCCAGCATTTT. Filled out from reference TRBV7-2 and TRBJ1-5, the complete variable domain reads GAGVSQSPSNKVTEKGKDVELRCDPISGHTALYWYRQSLGQGLEFLIYFQGNSAPDKSGLPSDRFSAERTGGSVSTLTIQRTQQEDSAVYLCASSGQSFSNQPQHFGDGTRLSIL.

V and J are TRBV19 and TRBJ2-3; no clear D. V was shortened by 8 bases and J by 0 bases, with 12 bases between the two germline ends. The CDR3 consists of 14 residues. Germline V gene data show CDR1 as LNHDA and CDR2 as SQIVND (reference sequence). The CDR3 nucleotides are TGTGCCAGTTGCGAGGCAGTTAGCACAGATACGCAGTATTTT. This codes for CASCEAVSTDTQYF.

This clonotype was seen a handful of times. This rearrangement joins TRBV7-3 to TRBJ1-6; D is unresolved. Trimming removed 3 bases from V and 11 bases from J, with 11 bases in between. CDR1 and CDR2 (germline): SGHTA, FQGTGA. The CDR3 covers 13 residues. CDR3 region: CASSLTGQTPLHF. The DNA of the CDR3 is TGTGCCAGCAGCTTGACCGGCCAGACACCCCTCCACTTT.

The rearrangement uses TRBV20-1 and TRBJ2-1; 8 bases line up with TRBD2. The V gene end was trimmed by 6 bases and the J gene end by 2 bases; junction bases not matched to a gene: 3. The CDR3 extends over 13 amino acids. The germline V gene has CDR1 DFQATT and CDR2 SNEGSKA (reference sequence). Written as DNA, the CDR3 is TGCAGTGCGCCGGGACTAGCCTACAATGAGCAGTTCTTC. Its protein is CSAPGLAYNEQFF.

This clonotype was seen more than once but under ten times. The chain couples TRBV7-2 to TRBJ2-2; perhaps TRBD1 as D (6 bases). CDR3 length equals 16 residues. CDR1 is SGHTA, CDR2 FQGNSA, per germline. The V and J ends lost 1 base and 4 bases respectively, with 13 bases between them. CDR3 DNA: TGTGCCAGCAGCTTAGTACAGGGCTCGGCCACCGGGGAGCTGTTTTTT. Translation: CASSLVQGSATGELFF.

This chain uses TRBV7-3 with TRBJ2-2; 8 positions agree with TRBD2. The germline CDR1 and CDR2 sequences are SGHTA and FQGTGA. J was trimmed by 4 bases and V by 3 bases; bases with no gene match: 4. This CDR3 has 15 amino acids. The CDR3 bases are TGTGCCAGCAGCTTTGCGGGGGGCCCCACCGGGGAGCTGTTTTTT. Its protein product is CASSFAGGPTGELFF.